This TCR beta chain came from a study of CXCR3-negative and CXCR3-positive naive CD8 T cells. Study outcomes and limitations: The study found comparably high diversity in both naive subsets and much lower diversity in memory CD8+ cells. Hydrophobicity of TRB CDR3s was greater in CXCR3-positive naive cells than in CXCR3-negative naive cells.

Worth noting for this clonotype: Its antigen is not identified.

UMI-labeled 5' RACE yielded the TRB cDNA libraries. Following a re-call of the 5' RACE reads, TCRdb has one entry per CDR3 protein and lacks DNA. This sample contains tens of thousands of distinct CDR3 sequences. Researchers sorted a few hundred thousand cells of each CD8+ T cell subset in triplicate. Germline V lookup: CDR1 MNHEY, CDR2 SVGAGI. The CDR3 consists of 15 residues. Sequencing used naive CXCR3- CD8+ T cells from blood. Sample subset: CD45RO-CCR7+CD27+CD95- naive CD8+ T cells lacking CXCR3 (TNR3-). The V gene is TRBV6-5, the J gene TRBJ2-2; no DNA is available, so the TRBD1 call from TCRdb remains unchecked. The TCR originated in a human donor in good health. Some clones in this sample may be carry-over from other donors' samples. The chain's CDR3 is CASRETGLATGELFF.